Listed here are 2 T cell receptor beta chains from one sample, sequenced in a study of blood T cells in healthy people across ages. With a J-beta primer mix and a sample-barcoded 5' primer, a second PCR ran about 6 to 11 cycles. TCRdb independently ran MiXCR on the 5' RACE reads; one entry per CDR3 protein. In the table there are hundreds of thousands of distinct CDR3 sequences, 22% of which are singletons. Sequences were obtained from blood. The receptor set was obtained from an older man in good health.

In its sample, this clonotype was seen a few times. The genes are TRBV5-1 and TRBJ2-5; 8 positions agree with TRBD1. TRBJ2-7 matches the DNA end more closely, so the J call is doubtful. The CDR3 contains 13 residues. CDR1 is SGHRS and CDR2 is YFSETQ in the germline V gene. The DNA for the CDR3 is TGCGCCAGCAGCTTGGCCGGACAGGGCGAGCAGTACTTC. Amino acid sequence: CASSLAGQGEQYF.

The CDR3 loop reads CSGPGTSRNTQYF. Written as DNA, the CDR3 is TGCAGTGGACCCGGGACTAGCCGGAATACGCAGTATTTT. V is TRBV20-1 and J is TRBJ2-3; 9 bases align to TRBD2. The junction had 9 bases not matched to a gene; V was cut back by 7 bases and J by 7 bases. The CDR3 is made up of 13 amino acids. Germline V gene lookup returns CDR1 DFQATT and CDR2 SNEGSKA (reference sequence).